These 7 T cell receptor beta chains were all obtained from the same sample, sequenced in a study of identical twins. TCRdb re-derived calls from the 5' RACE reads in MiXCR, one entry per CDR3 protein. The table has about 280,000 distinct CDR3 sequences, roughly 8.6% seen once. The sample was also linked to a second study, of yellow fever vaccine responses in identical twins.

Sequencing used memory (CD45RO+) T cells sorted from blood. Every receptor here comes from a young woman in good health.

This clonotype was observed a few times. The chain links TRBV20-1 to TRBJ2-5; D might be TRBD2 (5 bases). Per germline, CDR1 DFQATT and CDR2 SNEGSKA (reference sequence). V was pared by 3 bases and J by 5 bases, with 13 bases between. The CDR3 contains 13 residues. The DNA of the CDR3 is TGCAGTGCTAGTCTGCGGGTTGGGGAGACCCAGTACTTC. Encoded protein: CSASLRVGETQYF.

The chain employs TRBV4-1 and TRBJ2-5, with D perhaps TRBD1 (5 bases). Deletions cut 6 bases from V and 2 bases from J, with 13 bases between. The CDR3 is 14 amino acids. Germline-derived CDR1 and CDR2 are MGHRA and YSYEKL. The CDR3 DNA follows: TGCGCCAGCAGGCCGCAAGGGGAACAAGAGACCCAGTACTTC. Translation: CASRPQGEQETQYF.

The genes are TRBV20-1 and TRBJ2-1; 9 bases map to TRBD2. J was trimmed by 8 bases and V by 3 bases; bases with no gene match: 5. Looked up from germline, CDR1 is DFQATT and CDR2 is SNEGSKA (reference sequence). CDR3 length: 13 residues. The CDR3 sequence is CSARGTSIDEQFF. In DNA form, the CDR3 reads TGCAGTGCTAGGGGGACTAGCATCGATGAGCAGTTCTTC.

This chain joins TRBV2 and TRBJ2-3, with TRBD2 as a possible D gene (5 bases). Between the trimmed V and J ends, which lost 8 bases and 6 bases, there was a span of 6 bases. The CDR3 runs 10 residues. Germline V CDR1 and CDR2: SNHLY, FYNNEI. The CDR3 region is CASGEDTQYF. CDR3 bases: TGTGCCAGCGGGGAGGATACGCAGTATTTT.

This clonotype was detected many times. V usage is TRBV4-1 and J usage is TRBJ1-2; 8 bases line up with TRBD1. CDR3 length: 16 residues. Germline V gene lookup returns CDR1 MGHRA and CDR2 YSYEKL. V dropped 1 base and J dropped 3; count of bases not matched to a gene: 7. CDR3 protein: CASSQGDRGAYYGYTF. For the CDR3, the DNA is TGCGCCAGCAGCCAAGGCGACAGGGGAGCCTACTATGGCTACACCTTC.

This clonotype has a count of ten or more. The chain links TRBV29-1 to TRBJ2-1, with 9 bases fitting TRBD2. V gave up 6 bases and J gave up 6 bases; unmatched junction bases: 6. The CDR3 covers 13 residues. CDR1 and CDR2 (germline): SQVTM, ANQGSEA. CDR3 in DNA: TGCAGCGTCCCTAGCGGGATTGGCAATGAGCAGTTCTTC. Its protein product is CSVPSGIGNEQFF.

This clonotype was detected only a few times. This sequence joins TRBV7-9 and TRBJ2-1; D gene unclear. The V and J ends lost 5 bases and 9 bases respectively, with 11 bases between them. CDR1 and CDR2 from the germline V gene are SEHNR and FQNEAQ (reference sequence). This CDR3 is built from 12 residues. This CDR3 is CASSHWAAEQFF. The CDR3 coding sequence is TGTGCCAGCAGCCACTGGGCGGCTGAGCAGTTCTTC.